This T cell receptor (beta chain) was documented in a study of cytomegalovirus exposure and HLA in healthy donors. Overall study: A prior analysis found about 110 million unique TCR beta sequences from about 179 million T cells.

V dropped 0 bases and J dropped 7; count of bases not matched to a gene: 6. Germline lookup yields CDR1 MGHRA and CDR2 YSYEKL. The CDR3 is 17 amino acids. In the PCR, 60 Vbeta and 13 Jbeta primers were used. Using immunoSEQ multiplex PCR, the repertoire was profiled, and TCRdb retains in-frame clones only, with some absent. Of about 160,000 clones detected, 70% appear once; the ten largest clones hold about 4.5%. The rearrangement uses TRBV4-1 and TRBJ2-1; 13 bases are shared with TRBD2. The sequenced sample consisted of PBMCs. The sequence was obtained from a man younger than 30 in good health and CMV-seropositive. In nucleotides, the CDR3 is TGCGCCAGCAGCCAAGAAACTAGCGGGAGGGCCCATAATGAGCAGTTCTTC. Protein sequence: CASSQETSGRAHNEQFF.